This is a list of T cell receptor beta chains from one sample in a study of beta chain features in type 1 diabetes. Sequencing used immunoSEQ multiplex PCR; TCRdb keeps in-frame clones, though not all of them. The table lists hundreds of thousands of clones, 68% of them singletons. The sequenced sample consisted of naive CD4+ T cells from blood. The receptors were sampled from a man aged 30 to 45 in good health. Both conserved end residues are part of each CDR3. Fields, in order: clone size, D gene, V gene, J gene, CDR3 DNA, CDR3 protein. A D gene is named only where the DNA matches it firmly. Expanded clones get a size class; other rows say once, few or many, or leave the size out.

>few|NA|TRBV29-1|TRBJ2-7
TGCAGCGCCCCTCGGGGGGCTAACTACTCCTACGAGCAGTACTTC
CSAPRGANYSYEQYF
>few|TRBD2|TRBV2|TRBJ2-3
TGTGCCAGCAGTGACCGGACTAGCGGGAGAGGAGATACGCAGTATTTT
CASSDRTSGRGDTQYF
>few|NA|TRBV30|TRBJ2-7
TGTGCCTGGAGTCGGCAGGGCTACGAGCAGTACTTC
CAWSRQGYEQYF
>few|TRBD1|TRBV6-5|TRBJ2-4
TGTGCCAGCAGTTACGATCGGCAGGGGGCTAAAAACATTCAGTACTTC
CASSYDRQGAKNIQYF
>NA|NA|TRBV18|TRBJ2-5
TGTGCCAGCTCACCACAACGGCAAGAGACCCAGTACTTC
CASSPQRQETQYF
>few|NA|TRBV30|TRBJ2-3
TGTGCCTGGAGTGTACTTACAACAGATACGCAGTATTTT
CAWSVLTTDTQYF
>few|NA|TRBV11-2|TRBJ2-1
TGTGCCAGCAGCTTCGACTTTGGTGAGCAGTTCTTC
CASSFDFGEQFF
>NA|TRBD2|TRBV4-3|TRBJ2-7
TGCGCCAGCAGCCAAGCCGGCGGGAGCTCCTACGAGCAGTACTTC
CASSQAGGSSYEQYF
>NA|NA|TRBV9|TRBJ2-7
TGTGCCAGCAGCGAGTTCGTTGGGGGCAGCTACGAGCAGTACTTC
CASSEFVGGSYEQYF
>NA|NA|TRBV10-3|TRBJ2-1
TGTGCCATCAGTGTTGTTAGCGGATCCTACAATGAGCAGTTCTTC
CAISVVSGSYNEQFF
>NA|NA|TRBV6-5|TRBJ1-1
TGTGCCAGCAGCGCCATGGTCGGGGTCGTGACTGAAGCTTTCTTT
CASSAMVGVVTEAFF
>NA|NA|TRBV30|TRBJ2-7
TGTGCCTGGAAGGGCAGGGAACCCTACGAGCAGTACTTC
CAWKGREPYEQYF
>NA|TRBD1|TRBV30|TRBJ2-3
TGTGCCTGGAGGGACAGGGGGCGGCGATCAGATACGCAGTATTTT
CAWRDRGRRSDTQYF
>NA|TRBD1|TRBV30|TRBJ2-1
TGTGCCTGGAGGAGGACAGGCCCCGGGGTAGTAAATGAGCAGTTCTTC
CAWRRTGPGVVNEQFF
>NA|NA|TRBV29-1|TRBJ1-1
TGCAGCGCCATGGGACGGGTGAACACTGAAGCTTTCTTT
CSAMGRVNTEAFF
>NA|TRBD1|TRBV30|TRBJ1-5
TGTGCCTGGAGGGACAGGGGGGACAATCAGCCCCAGCATTTT
CAWRDRGDNQPQHF
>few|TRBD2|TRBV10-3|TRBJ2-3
TGTGCCATCAGTGAGTCAGGGAGGGAGGATACGCAGTATTTT
CAISESGREDTQYF
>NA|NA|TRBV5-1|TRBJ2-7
TGCGCCAGCAGCTGGGACTACGAGCAGTACTTC
CASSWDYEQYF
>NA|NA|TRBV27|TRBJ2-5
TGTGCCAGCAGTTTAGAACCGCTACAAGAGACCCAGTACTTC
CASSLEPLQETQYF
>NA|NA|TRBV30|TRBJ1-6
TGTGCCTGGAGTAGCAGAAATTCACCCCTCCACTTT
CAWSSRNSPLHF
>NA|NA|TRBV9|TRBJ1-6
TGTGCCAGCAGCGTAGACACGAATAATTCACCCCTCCACTTT
CASSVDTNNSPLHF
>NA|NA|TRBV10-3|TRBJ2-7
TGTGCCATCAGTGTGACAGGAGGGTACGAGCAGTACTTC
CAISVTGGYEQYF
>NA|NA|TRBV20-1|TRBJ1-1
TGCAGTGCTAGTCCGCAGATTGAAGCTTTCTTT
CSASPQIEAFF
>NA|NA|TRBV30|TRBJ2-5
TGTGCCTGGAGTCGTCGGGGCACAGAGACCCAGTACTTC
CAWSRRGTETQYF
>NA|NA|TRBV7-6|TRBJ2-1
TGTGCCAGCAGCTTAGCCGGCCAGGGGACATACAATGAGCAGTTCTTC
CASSLAGQGTYNEQFF
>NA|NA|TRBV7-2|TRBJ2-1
TGTGCCAGCAGCTCTGGAGGGGCCTACAATGAGCAGTTCTTC
CASSSGGAYNEQFF